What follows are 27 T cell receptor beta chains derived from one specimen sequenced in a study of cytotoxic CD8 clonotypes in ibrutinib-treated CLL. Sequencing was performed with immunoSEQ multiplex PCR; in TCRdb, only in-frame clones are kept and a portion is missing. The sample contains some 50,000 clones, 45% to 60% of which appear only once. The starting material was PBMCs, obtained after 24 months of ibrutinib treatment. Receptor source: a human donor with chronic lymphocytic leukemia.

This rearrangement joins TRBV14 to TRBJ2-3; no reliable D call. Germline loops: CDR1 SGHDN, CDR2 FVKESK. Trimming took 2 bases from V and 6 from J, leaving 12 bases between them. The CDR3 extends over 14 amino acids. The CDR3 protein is CASSQWAAPDTQYF. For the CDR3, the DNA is TGTGCCAGCAGCCAATGGGCCGCCCCTGATACGCAGTATTTT.

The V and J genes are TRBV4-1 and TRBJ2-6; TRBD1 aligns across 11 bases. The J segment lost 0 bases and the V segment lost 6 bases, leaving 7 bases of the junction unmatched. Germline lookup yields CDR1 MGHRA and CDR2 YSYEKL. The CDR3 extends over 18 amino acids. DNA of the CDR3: TGCGCCAGCAGTCGCGGGACAGGGGGTGACTCTGGGGCCAACGTCCTGACTTTC. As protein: CASSRGTGGDSGANVLTF.

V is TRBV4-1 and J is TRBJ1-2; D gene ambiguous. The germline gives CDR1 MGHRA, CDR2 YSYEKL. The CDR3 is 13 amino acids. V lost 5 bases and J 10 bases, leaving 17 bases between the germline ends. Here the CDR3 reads CASSIGPGDTYTF. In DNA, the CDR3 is TGCGCCAGCAGCATTGGTCCCGGCGATACCTACACCTTC.

The CDR3 DNA reads TGTGCCAGCAGTCCCGCCGGGACAGGGGGTCCTGTACATACGCAGTATTTT. Its protein product is CASSPAGTGGPVHTQYF. The rearrangement links TRBV27 to TRBJ2-3; 11 bases map to TRBD1. This CDR3 is built from 17 residues. V gave up 5 bases and J gave up 7 bases; unmatched junction bases: 14. From germline, CDR1 is MNHEY and CDR2 SMNVEV (reference sequence).

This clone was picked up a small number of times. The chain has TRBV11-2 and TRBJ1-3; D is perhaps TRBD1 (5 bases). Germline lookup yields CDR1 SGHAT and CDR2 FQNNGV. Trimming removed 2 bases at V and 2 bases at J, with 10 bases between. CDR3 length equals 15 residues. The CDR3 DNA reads TGTGCCAGCAGCTTATCAGGGATGCCTGGAAACACCATATATTTT. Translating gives CASSLSGMPGNTIYF.

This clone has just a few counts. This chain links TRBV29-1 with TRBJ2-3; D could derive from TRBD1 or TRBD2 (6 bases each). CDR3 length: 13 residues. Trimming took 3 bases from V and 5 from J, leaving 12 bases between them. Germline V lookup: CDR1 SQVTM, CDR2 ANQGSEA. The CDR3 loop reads CSVDWGAKDTQYF. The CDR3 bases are TGCAGCGTTGATTGGGGGGCGAAAGATACGCAGTATTTT.

CDR3 residues: CASSLRLAGDSYEQYF. The DNA of the CDR3 is TGTGCCAGCAGCCTCCGACTAGCGGGGGACTCCTACGAGCAGTACTTC. V is TRBV5-8 and J is TRBJ2-7, with TRBD2 identical over 12 bases. Germline CDR1 SGHTS, CDR2 YDEGEE. The CDR3 has 16 residues. V gave up 4 bases and J gave up 0 bases; unmatched junction bases: 5.

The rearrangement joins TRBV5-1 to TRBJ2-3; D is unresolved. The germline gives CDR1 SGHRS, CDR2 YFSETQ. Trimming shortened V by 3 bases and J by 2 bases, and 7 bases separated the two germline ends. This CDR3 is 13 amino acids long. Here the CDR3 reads CASSSTNTDTQYF. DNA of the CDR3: TGCGCCAGCAGCTCCACCAACACAGATACGCAGTATTTT. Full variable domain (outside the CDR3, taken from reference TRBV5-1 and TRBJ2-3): KAGVTQTPRYLIKTRGQQVTLSCSPISGHRSVSWYQQTPGQGLQFLFEYFSETQRNKGNFPGRFSGRQFSNSRSEMNVSTLELGDSALYLCASSSTNTDTQYFGPGTRLTVL.

CDR3 in amino acids: CASSFGPDSTRSQYGYTF. DNA of the CDR3: TGCGCCAGCAGCTTTGGGCCAGACAGCACCAGGAGCCAATATGGCTACACCTTC. The V call is TRBV5-1, the J call TRBJ1-2, with a possible D match to TRBD1 (5 bases). Trimming took off 2 bases at V and 5 bases at J, with 25 bases between the two ends. This CDR3 comprises 18 residues. Germline V gene sequence: CDR1 SGHRS, CDR2 YFSETQ.

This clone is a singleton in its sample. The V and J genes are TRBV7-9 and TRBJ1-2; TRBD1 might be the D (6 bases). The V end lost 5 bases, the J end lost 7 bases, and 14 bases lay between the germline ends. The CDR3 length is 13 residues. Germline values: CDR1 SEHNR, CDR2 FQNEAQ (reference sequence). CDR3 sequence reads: CASSPGTLSGYTF. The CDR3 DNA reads TGTGCCAGCAGCCCCGGGACACTAAGTGGCTACACCTTC.

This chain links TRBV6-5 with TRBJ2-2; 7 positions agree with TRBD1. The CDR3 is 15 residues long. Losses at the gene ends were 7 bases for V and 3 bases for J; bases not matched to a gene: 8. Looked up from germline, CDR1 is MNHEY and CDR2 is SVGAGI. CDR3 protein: CASKKPGTDTGELFF. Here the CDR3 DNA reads TGTGCCAGCAAAAAACCCGGGACAGACACCGGGGAGCTGTTTTTT.

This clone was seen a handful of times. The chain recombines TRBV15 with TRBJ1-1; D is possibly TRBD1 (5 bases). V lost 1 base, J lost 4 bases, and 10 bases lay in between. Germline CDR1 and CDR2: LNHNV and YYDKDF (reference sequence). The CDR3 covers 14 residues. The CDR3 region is CATSRVRGGTEAFF. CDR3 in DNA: TGTGCCACCAGCAGAGTAAGGGGCGGCACTGAAGCTTTCTTT. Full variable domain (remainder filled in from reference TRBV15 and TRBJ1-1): DAMVIQNPRYQVTQFGKPVTLSCSQTLNHNVMYWYQQKSSQAPKLLFHYYDKDFNNEADTPDNFQSRRPNTSFCFLDIRSPGLGDTAMYLCATSRVRGGTEAFFGQGTRLTVV.

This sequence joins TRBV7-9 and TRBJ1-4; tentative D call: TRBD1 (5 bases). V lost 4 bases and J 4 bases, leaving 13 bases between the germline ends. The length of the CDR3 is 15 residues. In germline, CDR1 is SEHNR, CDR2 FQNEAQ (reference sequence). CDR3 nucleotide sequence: TGTGCCAGCAGCTCCGCAGGGAATGGTAATGAAAAACTGTTTTTT. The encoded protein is CASSSAGNGNEKLFF.

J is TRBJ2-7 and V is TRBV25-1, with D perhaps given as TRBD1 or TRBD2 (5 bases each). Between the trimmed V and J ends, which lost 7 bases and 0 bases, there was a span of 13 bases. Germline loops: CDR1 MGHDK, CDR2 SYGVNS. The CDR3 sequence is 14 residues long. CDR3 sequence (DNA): TGTGCCAGCACATCCGGGACGGTCTCCTACGAGCAGTACTTC. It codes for CASTSGTVSYEQYF.

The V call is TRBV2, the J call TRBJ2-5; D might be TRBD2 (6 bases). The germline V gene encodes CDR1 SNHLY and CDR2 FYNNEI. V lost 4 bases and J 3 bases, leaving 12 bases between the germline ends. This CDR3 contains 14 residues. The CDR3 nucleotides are TGTGCCAGCAGTGGAGGAGGGGCCGAAGAGACCCAGTACTTC. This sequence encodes CASSGGGAEETQYF. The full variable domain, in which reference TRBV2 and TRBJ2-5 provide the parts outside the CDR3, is EPEVTQTPSHQVTQMGQEVILRCVPISNHLYFYWYRQILGQKVEFLVSFYNNEISEKSEIFDDQFSVERPDGSNFTLKIRSTKLEDSAMYFCASSGGGAEETQYFGPGTRLLVL.

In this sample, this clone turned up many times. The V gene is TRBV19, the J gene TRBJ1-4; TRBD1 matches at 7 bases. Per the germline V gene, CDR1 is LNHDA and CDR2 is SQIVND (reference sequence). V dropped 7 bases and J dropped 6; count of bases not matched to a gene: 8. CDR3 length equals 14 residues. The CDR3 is CASTGAGGHEKLFF. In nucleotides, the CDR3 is TGTGCCAGTACGGGTGCAGGGGGACATGAAAAACTGTTTTTT.

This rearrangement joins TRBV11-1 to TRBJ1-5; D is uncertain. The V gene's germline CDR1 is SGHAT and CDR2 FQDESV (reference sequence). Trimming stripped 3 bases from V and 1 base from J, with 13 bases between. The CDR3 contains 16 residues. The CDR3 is CASSLASPGSNQPQHF. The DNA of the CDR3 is TGTGCCAGCAGCTTGGCCTCCCCGGGGAGCAATCAGCCCCAGCATTTT.

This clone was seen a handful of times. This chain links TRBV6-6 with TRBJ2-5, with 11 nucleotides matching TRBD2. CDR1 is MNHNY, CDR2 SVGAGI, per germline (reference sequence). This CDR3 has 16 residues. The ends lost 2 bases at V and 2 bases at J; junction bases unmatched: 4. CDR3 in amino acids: CASSYTGTSGQETQYF. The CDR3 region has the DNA TGTGCCAGCAGTTACACCGGGACTAGCGGACAAGAGACCCAGTACTTC.

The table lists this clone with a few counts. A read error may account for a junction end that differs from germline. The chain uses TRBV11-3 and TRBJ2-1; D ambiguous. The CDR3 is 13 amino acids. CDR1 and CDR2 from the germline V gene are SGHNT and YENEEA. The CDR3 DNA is TGTGCCAGCAGCGTAGAGGAATACAATGAGCAGTTCTTC. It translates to CASSVEEYNEQFF.

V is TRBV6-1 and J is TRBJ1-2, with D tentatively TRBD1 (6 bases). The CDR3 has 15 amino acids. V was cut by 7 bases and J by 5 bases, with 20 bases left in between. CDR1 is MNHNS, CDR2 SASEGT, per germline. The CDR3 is CASTGGGPRGYGYTF. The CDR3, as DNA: TGTGCCAGCACCGGCGGGGGCCCCCGGGGGTATGGCTACACCTTC.

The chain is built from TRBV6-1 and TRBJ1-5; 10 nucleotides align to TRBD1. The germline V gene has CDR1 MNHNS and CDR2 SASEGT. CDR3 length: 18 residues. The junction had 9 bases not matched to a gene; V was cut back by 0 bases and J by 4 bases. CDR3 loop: CASSEAATDRGWNQPQHF. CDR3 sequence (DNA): TGTGCCAGCAGTGAAGCAGCGACGGACAGGGGGTGGAATCAGCCCCAGCATTTT.

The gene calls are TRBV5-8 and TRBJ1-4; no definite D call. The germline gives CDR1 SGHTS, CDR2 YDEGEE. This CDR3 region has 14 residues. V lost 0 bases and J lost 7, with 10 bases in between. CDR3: CASSLDLGSEKLFF. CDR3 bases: TGTGCCAGCAGCTTGGACTTGGGTAGTGAAAAACTGTTTTTT.

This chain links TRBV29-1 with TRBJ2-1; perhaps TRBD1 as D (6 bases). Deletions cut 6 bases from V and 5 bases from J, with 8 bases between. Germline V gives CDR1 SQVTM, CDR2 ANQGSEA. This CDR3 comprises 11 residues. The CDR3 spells CSVRDNNEQFF. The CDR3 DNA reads TGCAGCGTCCGGGACAACAATGAGCAGTTCTTC.

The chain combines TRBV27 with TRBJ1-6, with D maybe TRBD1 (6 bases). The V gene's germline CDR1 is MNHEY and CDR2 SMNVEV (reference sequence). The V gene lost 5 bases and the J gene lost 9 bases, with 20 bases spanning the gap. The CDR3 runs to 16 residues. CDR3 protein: CASSVRGPGDGSPLHF. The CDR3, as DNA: TGTGCCAGCAGTGTCAGGGGTCCGGGGGATGGTTCACCCCTCCACTTT.

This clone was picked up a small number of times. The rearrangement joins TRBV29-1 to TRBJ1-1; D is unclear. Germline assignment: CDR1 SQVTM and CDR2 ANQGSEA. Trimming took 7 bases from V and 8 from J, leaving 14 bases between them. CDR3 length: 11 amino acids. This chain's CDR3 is CSAAYGREAFF. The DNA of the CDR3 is TGCAGCGCCGCATATGGGAGGGAAGCTTTCTTT. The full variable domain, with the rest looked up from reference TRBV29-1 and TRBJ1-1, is SAVISQKPSRDICQRGTSLTIQCQVDSQVTMMFWYRQQPGQSLTLIATANQGSEATYESGFVIDKFPISRPNLTFSTLTVSNMSPEDSSIYLCSAAYGREAFFGQGTRLTVV.

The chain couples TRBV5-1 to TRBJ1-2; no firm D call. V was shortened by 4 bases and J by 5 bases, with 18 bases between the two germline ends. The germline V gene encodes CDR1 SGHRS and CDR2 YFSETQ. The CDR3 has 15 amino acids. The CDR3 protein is CASSLVSGVGYGYTF. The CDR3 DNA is TGCGCCAGCAGCCTCGTGAGTGGGGTTGGTTATGGCTACACCTTC. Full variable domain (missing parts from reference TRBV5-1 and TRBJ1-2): KAGVTQTPRYLIKTRGQQVTLSCSPISGHRSVSWYQQTPGQGLQFLFEYFSETQRNKGNFPGRFSGRQFSNSRSEMNVSTLELGDSALYLCASSLVSGVGYGYTFGSGTRLTVV.

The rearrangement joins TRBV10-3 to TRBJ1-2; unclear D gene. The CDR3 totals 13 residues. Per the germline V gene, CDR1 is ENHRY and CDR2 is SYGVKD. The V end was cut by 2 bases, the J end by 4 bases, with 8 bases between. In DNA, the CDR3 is TGTGCCATCAGTGAGGGGGTCCGCTATGGCTACACCTTC. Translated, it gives CAISEGVRYGYTF.